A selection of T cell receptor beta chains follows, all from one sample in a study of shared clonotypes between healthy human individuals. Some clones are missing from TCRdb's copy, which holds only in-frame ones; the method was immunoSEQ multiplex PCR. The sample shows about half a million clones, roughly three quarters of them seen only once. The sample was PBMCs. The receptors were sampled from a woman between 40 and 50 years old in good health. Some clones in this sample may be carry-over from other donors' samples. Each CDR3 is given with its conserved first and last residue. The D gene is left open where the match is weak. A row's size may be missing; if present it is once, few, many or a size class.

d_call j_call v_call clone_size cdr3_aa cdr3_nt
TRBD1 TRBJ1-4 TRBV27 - CASSLFGSGQGGEKLFF TGTGCCAGCAGTTTATTTGGTTCGGGACAGGGTGGTGAAAAACTGTTTTTT
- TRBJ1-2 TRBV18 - CASSLIATRGVQGYTF TGTGCCAGCTCACTAATAGCTACGAGGGGAGTACAGGGCTACACCTTC
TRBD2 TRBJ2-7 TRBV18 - CASSLGLAGGPGHLYEQYF TGTGCCAGCTCACTGGGACTAGCGGGAGGGCCTGGGCACCTTTACGAGCAGTACTTC
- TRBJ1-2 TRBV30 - CAWTGPNQNYGYTF TGTGCCTGGACCGGGCCAAACCAAAACTATGGCTACACCTTC
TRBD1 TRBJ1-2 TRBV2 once CASRRDRDIYGYTF TGTGCCAGCAGAAGGGACAGGGATATCTATGGCTACACCTTC
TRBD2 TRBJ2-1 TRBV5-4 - CASSEGLAGRDEQFF TGTGCCAGCAGCGAGGGACTAGCGGGACGTGATGAGCAGTTCTTC
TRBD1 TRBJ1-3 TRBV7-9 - CASSFIGGFNSGNTIYF TGTGCCAGCAGCTTTATAGGGGGCTTCAACTCTGGAAACACCATATATTTT
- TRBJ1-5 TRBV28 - CASTPLGGVQPQHF TGTGCCAGCACCCCACTGGGGGGCGTGCAGCCCCAGCATTTT
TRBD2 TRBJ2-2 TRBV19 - CASSTGLAEWAGELFF TGTGCCAGTAGTACGGGACTAGCGGAGTGGGCCGGGGAGCTGTTTTTT
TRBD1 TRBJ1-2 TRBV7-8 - CASSLGQGNYGYTF TGTGCCAGCAGCTTGGGACAGGGTAACTATGGCTACACCTTC
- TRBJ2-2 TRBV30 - CAWTRHANTGELFF TGTGCCTGGACCAGGCACGCGAACACCGGGGAGCTGTTTTTT
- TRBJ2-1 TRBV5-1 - CASSFTAGGEQFF TGCGCCAGCAGCTTTACGGCTGGGGGTGAGCAGTTCTTC
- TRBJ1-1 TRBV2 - CASSERSMNTEAFF TGTGCCAGCAGTGAGAGGTCCATGAACACTGAAGCTTTCTTT
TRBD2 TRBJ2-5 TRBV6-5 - CASRTSGETQYF TGTGCCAGCCGGACTAGCGGAGAGACCCAGTACTTC
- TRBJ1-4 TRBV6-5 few CASSYSPNEKLFF TGTGCCAGCAGTTATTCCCCGAATGAAAAACTGTTTTTT
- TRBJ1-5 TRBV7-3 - CASSLQGDQPQHF TGTGCCAGCAGCCTTCAGGGTGATCAGCCCCAGCATTTT
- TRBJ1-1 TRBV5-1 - CASSLDGLNTEAFF TGCGCCAGCAGCTTGGACGGATTGAACACTGAAGCTTTCTTT
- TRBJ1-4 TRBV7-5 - CVRSLLTGFILFF TGTGTCAGAAGCTTACTTACAGGGTTTATTCTGTTTTTT
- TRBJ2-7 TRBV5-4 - CASSLDNYEQYF TGTGCCAGCAGCCTCGACAACTACGAGCAGTACTTC
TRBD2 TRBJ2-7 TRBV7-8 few CASSLGGSGRSEQYF TGTGCCAGCAGCTTAGGGGGTAGCGGGAGATCCGAGCAGTACTTC
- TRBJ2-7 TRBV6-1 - CASSDYPIEQYF TGTGCCAGCAGCGACTATCCAATCGAGCAGTACTTC
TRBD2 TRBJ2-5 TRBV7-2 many CASSLLGGETQYF TGTGCCAGCAGCTTATTGGGGGGGGAGACCCAGTACTTC
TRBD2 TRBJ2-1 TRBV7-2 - CASSLAGGPDEQFF TGTGCCAGCAGCTTAGCGGGAGGGCCCGATGAGCAGTTCTTC
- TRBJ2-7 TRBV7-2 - CASSLDAGSYEQYF TGTGCCAGCAGCTTAGATGCGGGATCCTACGAGCAGTACTTC
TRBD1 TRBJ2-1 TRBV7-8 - CASRESRTGSYNEQFF TGTGCCAGCAGGGAGTCGAGGACAGGCTCCTACAATGAGCAGTTCTTC
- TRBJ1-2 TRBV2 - CASSERGSNYGYTF TGTGCCAGCAGCGAAAGAGGATCTAACTATGGCTACACCTTC
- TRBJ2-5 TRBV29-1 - CSAGIGGETQYF TGCAGCGCCGGTATTGGAGGGGAGACCCAGTACTTC
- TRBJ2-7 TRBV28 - CASRPEWTYEQYF TGTGCCAGCAGACCCGAATGGACCTACGAGCAGTACTTC
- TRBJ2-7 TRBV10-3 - CAIARSGIPYEQYF TGTGCCATCGCACGCTCGGGGATTCCCTACGAGCAGTACTTC
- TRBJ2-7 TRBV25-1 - CASSGGDTFYEQYF TGTGCCAGCAGTGGGGGGGATACCTTCTACGAGCAGTACTTC
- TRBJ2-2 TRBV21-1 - CASSGLIFGRTNTGELFF TGTGCCAGCAGCGGGTTAATTTTCGGACGGACGAACACCGGGGAGCTGTTTTTT
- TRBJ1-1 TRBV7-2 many CASTGSTEAFF TGTGCCAGCACTGGTAGCACTGAAGCTTTCTTT
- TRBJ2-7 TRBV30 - CAWRSSYEQYF TGTGCCTGGAGAAGTTCCTACGAGCAGTACTTC
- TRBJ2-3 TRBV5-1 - CASSLVADISTDTQYF TGCGCCAGCAGCTTGGTTGCCGACATTAGCACAGATACGCAGTATTTT
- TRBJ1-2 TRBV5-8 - CASSFRRESYTF TGTGCCAGCAGCTTTCGGAGGGAAAGCTACACCTTC
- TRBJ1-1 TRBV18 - CASSRRGDTEAFF TGTGCCAGCTCAAGGAGGGGCGACACTGAAGCTTTCTTT
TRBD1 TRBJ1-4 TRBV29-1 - CSVRGQGSEKLFF TGCAGCGTCCGGGGACAGGGATCGGAAAAACTGTTTTTT
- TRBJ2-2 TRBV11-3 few CASSFNRDGELFF TGTGCCAGCAGCTTTAACAGGGACGGGGAGCTGTTTTTT
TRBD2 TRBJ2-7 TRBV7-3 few CASSLAGGPTRYEQYF TGTGCCAGCAGCTTAGCGGGAGGGCCCACTAGATACGAGCAGTACTTC